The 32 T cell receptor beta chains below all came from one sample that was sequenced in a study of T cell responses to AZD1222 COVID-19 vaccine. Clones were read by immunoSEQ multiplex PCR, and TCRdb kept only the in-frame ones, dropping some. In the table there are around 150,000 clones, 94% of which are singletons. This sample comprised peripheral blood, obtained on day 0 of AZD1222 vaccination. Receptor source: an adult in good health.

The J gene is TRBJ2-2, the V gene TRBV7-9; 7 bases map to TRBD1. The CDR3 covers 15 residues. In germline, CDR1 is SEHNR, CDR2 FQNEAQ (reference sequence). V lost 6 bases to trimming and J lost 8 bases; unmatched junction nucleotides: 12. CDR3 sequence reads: CASSPIRRQGGELFF. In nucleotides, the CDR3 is TGTGCCAGCAGTCCCATTAGAAGACAGGGAGGGGAGCTGTTTTTT.

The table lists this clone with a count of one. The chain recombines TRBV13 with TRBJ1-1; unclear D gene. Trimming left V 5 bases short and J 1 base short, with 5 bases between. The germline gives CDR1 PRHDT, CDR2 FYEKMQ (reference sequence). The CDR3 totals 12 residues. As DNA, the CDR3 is TGTGCCAGCAGCACCCCGAACACTGAAGCTTTCTTT. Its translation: CASSTPNTEAFF.

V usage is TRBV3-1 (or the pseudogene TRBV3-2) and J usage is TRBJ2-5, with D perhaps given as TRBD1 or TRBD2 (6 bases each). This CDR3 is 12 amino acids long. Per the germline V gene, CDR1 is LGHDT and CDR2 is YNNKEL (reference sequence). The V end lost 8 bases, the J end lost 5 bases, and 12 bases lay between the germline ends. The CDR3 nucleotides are TGTGCCAGCCAGAGGGGGAGGGAGACCCAGTACTTC. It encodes CASQRGRETQYF.

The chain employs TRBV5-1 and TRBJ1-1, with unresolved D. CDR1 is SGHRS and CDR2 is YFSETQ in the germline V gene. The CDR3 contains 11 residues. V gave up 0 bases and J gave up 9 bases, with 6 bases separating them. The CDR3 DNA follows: TGCGCCAGCAGCTTGGAAGGTAAAGCTTTCTTT. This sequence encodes CASSLEGKAFF.

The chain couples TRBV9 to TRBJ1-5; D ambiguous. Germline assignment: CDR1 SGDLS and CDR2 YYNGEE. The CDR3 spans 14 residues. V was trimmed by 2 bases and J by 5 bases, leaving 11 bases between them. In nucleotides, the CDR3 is TGTGCCAGCAGCGTTGGCAATTCGGATCAGCCCCAGCATTTT. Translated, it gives CASSVGNSDQPQHF.

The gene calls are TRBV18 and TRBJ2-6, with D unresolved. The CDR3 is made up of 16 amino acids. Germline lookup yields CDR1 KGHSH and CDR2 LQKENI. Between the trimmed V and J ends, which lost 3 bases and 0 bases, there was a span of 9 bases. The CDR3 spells CASSPLQTSGANVLTF. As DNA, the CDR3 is TGTGCCAGCTCACCTTTACAGACCTCTGGGGCCAACGTCCTGACTTTC.

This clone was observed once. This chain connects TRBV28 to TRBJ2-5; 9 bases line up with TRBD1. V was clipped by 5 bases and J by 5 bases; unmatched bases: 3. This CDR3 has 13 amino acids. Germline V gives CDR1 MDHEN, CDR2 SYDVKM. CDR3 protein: CASSADRGETQYF. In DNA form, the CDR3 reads TGTGCCAGCAGTGCCGACAGGGGGGAGACCCAGTACTTC.

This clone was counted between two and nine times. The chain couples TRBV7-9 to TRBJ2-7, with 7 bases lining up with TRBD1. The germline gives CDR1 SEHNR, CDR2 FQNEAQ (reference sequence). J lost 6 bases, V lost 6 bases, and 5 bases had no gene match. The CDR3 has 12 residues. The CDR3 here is CASSLSGGEQYF. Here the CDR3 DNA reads TGTGCCAGCAGTCTCTCAGGGGGCGAGCAGTACTTC.

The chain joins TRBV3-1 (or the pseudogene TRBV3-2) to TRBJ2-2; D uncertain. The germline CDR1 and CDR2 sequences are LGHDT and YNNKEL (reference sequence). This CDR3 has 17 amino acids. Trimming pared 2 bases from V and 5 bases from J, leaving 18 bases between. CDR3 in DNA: TGTGCCAGCAGCCAAAGTTCGCTAGGCGGCTATACCGGGGAGCTGTTTTTT. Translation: CASSQSSLGGYTGELFF.

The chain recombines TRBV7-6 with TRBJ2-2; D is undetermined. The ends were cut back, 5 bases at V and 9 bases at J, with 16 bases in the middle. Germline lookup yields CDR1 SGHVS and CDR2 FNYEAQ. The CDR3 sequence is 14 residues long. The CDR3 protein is CASSMTLSRRELFF. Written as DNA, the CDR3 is TGTGCCAGCAGCATGACTCTATCACGAAGGGAGCTGTTTTTT.

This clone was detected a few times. CDR3 in amino acids: CASSVQGPTEAFF. CDR3 coding DNA: TGTGCCAGTAGTGTGCAGGGACCCACTGAAGCTTTCTTT. The rearrangement links TRBV19 to TRBJ1-1; TRBD1 is a possible D gene (5 bases). Trimming pared 5 bases from V and 4 bases from J, leaving 11 bases between. The germline V gene has CDR1 LNHDA and CDR2 SQIVND (reference sequence). The CDR3 consists of 13 residues.

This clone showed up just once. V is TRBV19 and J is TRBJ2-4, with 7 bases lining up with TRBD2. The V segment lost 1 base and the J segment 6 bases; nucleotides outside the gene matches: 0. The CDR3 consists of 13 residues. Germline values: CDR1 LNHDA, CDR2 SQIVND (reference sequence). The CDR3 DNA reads TGTGCCAGTAGTATAGGGGGGGGAAACATTCAGTACTTC. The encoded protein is CASSIGGGNIQYF.

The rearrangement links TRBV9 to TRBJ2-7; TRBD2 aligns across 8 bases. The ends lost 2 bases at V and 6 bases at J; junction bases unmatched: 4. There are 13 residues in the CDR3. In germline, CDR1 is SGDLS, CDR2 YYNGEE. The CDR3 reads CASSVTSVTEQYF. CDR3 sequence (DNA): TGTGCCAGCAGCGTGACTAGCGTAACCGAGCAGTACTTC.

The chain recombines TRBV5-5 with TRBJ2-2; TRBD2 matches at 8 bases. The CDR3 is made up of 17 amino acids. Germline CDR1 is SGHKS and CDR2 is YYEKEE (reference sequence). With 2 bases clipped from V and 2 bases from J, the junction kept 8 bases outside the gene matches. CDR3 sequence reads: CASSFVGGRTNTGELFF. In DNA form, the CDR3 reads TGTGCCAGCAGCTTTGTGGGCGGGAGGACCAACACCGGGGAGCTGTTTTTT.

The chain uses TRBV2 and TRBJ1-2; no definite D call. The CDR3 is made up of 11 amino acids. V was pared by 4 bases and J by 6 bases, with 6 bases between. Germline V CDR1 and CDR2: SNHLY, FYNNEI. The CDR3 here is CASSVLDGYTF. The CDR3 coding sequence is TGTGCCAGCAGTGTATTGGATGGCTACACCTTC.

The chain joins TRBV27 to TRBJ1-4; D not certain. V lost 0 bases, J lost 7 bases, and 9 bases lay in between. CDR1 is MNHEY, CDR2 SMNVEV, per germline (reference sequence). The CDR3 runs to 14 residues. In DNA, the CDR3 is TGTGCCAGCAGTTTATCGTTGGCGGGTGAAAAACTGTTTTTT. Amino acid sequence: CASSLSLAGEKLFF. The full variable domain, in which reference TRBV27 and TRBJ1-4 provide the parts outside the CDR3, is EAQVTQNPRYLITVTGKKLTVTCSQNMNHEYMSWYRQDPGLGLRQIYYSMNVEVTDKGDVPEGYKVSRKEKRNFPLILESPSPNQTSLYFCASSLSLAGEKLFFGSGTQLSVL.

The CDR3 DNA is TGCAGCGTAGGAAACGGGAATCAGCCCCAGCATTTT. As protein: CSVGNGNQPQHF. The V call is TRBV29-1, the J call TRBJ1-5, with D unclear. Germline V CDR1 and CDR2: SQVTM, ANQGSEA. Trimming took 6 bases from V and 4 from J, leaving 10 bases between them. The CDR3 has 12 residues.

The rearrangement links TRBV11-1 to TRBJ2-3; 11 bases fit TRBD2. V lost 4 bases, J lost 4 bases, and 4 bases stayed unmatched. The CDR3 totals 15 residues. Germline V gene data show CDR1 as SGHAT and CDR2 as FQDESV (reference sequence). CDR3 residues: CASSWLAGGPDTQYF. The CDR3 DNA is TGTGCCAGCAGCTGGCTAGCGGGGGGCCCAGATACGCAGTATTTT.

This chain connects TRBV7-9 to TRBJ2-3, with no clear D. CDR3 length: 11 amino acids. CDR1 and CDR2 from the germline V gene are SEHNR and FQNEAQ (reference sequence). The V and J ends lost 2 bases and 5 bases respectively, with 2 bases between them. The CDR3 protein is CASSLRDTQYF. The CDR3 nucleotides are TGTGCCAGCAGCTTAAGAGATACGCAGTATTTT.

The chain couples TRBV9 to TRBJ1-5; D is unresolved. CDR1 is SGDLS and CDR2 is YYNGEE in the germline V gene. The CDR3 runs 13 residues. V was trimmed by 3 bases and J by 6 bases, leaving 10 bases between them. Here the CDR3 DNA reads TGTGCCAGCAGCGAAGGAGGGCGTCAGCCCCAGCATTTT. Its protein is CASSEGGRQPQHF.

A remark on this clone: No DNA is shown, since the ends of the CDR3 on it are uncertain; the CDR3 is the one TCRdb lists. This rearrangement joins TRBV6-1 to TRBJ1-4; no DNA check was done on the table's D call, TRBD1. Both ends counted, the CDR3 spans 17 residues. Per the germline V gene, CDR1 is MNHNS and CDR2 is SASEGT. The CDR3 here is CASSGALYRGLMKNCFF.

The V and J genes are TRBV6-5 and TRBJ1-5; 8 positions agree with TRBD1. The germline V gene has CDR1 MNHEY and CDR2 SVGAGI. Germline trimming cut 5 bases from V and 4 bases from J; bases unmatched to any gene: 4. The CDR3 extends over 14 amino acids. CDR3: CASSIGQGNQPQHF. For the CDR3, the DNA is TGTGCCAGCAGTATTGGACAGGGAAATCAGCCCCAGCATTTT.

The CDR3 DNA reads as TGTGCCAGCAGCCAAGTCTTTGTTCGTACAGGGGGCTATGGCTACACCTTC. This translates into CASSQVFVRTGGYGYTF. The chain links TRBV3-1 (or the pseudogene TRBV3-2) to TRBJ1-2; TRBD1 matches at 8 bases. This CDR3 has 17 amino acids. Losses at the gene ends were 1 base for V and 4 bases for J; bases not matched to a gene: 11. Germline values: CDR1 LGHDT, CDR2 YNNKEL (reference sequence).

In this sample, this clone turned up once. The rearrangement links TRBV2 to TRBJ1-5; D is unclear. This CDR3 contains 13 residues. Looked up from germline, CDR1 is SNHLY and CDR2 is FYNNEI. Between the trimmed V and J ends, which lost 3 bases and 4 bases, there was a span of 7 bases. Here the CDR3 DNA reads TGTGCCAGCAGTGACACGGAAAATCAGCCCCAGCATTTT. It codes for CASSDTENQPQHF.

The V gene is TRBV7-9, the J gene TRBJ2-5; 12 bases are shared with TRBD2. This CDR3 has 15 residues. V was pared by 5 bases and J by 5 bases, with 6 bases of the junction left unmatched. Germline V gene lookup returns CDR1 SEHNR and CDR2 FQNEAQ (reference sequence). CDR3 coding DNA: TGTGCCAGCAGCCCGACTAGCGGGAGTCATGAGACCCAGTACTTC. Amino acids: CASSPTSGSHETQYF.

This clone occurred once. CDR3 amino acids: CASSQVLHNEQFF. The CDR3 DNA reads as TGTGCCAGCAGCCAAGTCCTGCACAATGAGCAGTTCTTC. The V call is TRBV4-2, the J call TRBJ2-1; no clear D. Germline CDR1 reads LGHNA; CDR2 reads YNFKEQ. The CDR3 has 13 residues. V lost 1 base and J lost 5, with 6 bases in between.

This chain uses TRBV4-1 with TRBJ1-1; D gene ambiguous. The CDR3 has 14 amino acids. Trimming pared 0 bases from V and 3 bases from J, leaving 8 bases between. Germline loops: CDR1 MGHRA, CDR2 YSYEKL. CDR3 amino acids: CASSQDTGYTEAFF. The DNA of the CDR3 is TGCGCCAGCAGCCAAGATACGGGGTACACTGAAGCTTTCTTT.

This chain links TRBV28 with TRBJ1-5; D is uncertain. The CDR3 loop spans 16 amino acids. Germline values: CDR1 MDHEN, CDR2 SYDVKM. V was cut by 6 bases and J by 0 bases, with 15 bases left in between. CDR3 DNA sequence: TGTGCCAGCAGCCCCGGGCCCTCGTATAGCAATCAGCCCCAGCATTTT. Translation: CASSPGPSYSNQPQHF.

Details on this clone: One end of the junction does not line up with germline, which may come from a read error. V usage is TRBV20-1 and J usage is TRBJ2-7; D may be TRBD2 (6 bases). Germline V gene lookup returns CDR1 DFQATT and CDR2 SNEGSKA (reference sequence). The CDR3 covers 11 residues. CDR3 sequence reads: CSARPDREYYF. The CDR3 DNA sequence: TGCAGTGCTAGACCCGACCGGGAGTACTATTTC.

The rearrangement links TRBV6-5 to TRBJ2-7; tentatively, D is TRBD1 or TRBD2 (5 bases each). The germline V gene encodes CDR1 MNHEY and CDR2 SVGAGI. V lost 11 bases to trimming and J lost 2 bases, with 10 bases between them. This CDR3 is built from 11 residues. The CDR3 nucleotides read TGTGCCGGGGGAGTTACCTACGAGCAGTACTTC. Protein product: CAGGVTYEQYF.

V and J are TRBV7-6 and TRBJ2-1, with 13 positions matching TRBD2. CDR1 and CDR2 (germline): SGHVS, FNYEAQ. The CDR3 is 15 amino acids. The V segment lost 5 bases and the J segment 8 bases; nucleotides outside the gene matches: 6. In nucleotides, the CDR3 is TGTGCCAGCAGCCTCGGACTAGCGGGAGTCGATGAGCAGTTCTTC. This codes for CASSLGLAGVDEQFF.

The CDR3 DNA sequence: TGTGCCAGCAGTTTTAACGGGGTCTCCTACGAGCAGTACTTC. The encoded protein is CASSFNGVSYEQYF. The chain uses TRBV6-5 and TRBJ2-7; maybe TRBD2 (5 bases). V shed 4 bases and J shed 0 bases, with 10 bases lying between them. This CDR3 contains 14 residues. The germline gives CDR1 MNHEY, CDR2 SVGAGI.